Listed here is a single TCR beta chain. Its antigen target is currently unknown. The record has no base qualities; no much larger clone is one base away. Libraries were made using the immunoSEQ multiplex PCR assay. The multiplex PCR relied on a mix of 60 forward primers for TCR Vbeta segments and 13 reverse primers for TCR Jbeta segments. A multiplex PCR assay on genomic DNA amplified the CDR3 region of rearranged TCR beta genes. On the Illumina HiSeq System, the amplified TCR beta libraries were sequenced as 87-base-pair reads. The authors' analysis ran thus. A later analysis tallied roughly 78 million unique TCR beta chains across the 650 to 750 repertoires, and about 10 million of those chains were shared by two or more donors. A nearest-neighbor algorithm error-corrected the raw reads and collapsed the reads into unique sequences, merging closely related sequences to remove PCR and sequencing errors. To assign V, D and J gene segments, CDR3 sequences were aligned to IMGT reference sequences. For a sequence to be retained, a match of at least six nucleotides was required to both a V gene segment and a J gene segment. Rearrangements were classified as productive when the CDR3 lacked stop codons and remained in frame with V and J, and all other rearrangements were classified as non-productive. Following IMGT convention, CDR3 was defined as the stretch from the second conserved V-encoded cysteine up to the conserved J-encoded phenylalanine. Sequences without an unambiguous match to a single V gene segment were excluded from the earlier analysis of approximately 600 of the donors. In an earlier analysis of about 590 of the donors, a V segment was called functional when productive rearrangements were above 56.7%, and segregating when the standard deviation between donors exceeded 5%. To diagnose cytomegalovirus status from the catalog of TCR beta chain sequences, a statistical classification framework was built. In a later analysis, TCR nucleotide sequences were compared against IMGT/GENE-DB human TR gene sequences so that V and J genes could be assigned. The TCRdist pipeline was used in a later analysis to assign CDR3 sequences and most-parsimonious VDJ recombination scenarios. In a later analysis, each TCR beta chain was defined by its CDR3 amino acid sequence together with its V-gene family, and reads without a unique V-gene family were excluded. In a later analysis, nearly 600 highly shared, low-generation-probability nucleotide sequences were removed to address suspected cross-contamination and a sequencing artifact. In a later analysis, a clonal expansion index for each public chain was calculated from normalized within-repertoire ranks of inferred template counts. A later analysis computed generation probabilities with a VDJ recombination model fitted to out-of-frame rearrangements, and checked the results against IGoR. A later analysis scored TCR-TCR, TCR-HLA and TCR-CMV co-occurrence with hypergeometric tests, applying a repertoire-size bias correction to TCR pairs. To estimate false discovery rates, a later analysis permuted the HLA or CMV assignments 20 times. In a later analysis, co-occurring TCRs were grouped using DBSCAN, with TCRdist sequence similarity added in when clustering inside HLA-allele-positive subsets. Repertoires with fewer than 30,000 or more than 120,000 public chains were left out of co-occurrence clustering, as were a few repertoires with anomalous nucleotide sharing. The immuneACCESS repertoire file appears here via TCRdb, limited to in-frame rearrangements. These files lack a portion of the clones; in checked studies, under half of the deficit traces to unresolved V genes, and the cause of the others is not known. The DNA gave D and trimming, while V, J and clone size come from that table. For this sample the table gives approximately 190,000 clones, of which approximately 84% were detected only once. The biggest ten clones account for around 3.9% of the sample.

Counted from cysteine to phenylalanine, this CDR3 has 14 amino acids. The entry retains the CDR3 DNA only, 42 bases that are in frame from base 1. CDR1 and CDR2 are drawn from the germline V gene: MNHEY, SVGAGI. Trimming leaves V shorter by 8 bases and J shorter by 11 bases, with the junction holding 15 bases beyond the gene matches. The data were obtained in a study of cytomegalovirus exposure and HLA in healthy donors (dated by TCRdb to about 2017). Regarding the study in general: An earlier analysis of 587 of the donors reported 276 Gb of sequence data and 100 million to 120 million unique TCR beta sequences obtained from some 200 million T cells. A later genetic analysis took genome-wide SNP genotypes for about 55% of the 666 donors and used that subset as a discovery cohort. The study used immunosequencing to profile the T cell repertoires of 666 subjects and linked those repertoires to cytomegalovirus serostatus. Every repertoire in the discovery cohort had been generated on one and the same sequencing platform. Roughly 310 gigabases of sequencing data and approximately 93 million unique TCR sequences were included in an early release covering 550 to 800 HLA-typed donors. Because of strong linkage in the cohort, four to six DR-DQ haplotypes were treated as single units for association and clustering. The genetic ancestry cluster associated with self-reported Caucasian donors included roughly 84% of the roughly 380 genotyped donors. In a later analysis, previously published TCR beta repertoires from roughly 710 donors were re-analyzed and high-resolution HLA genotyping was added so that TCR occurrence patterns could be studied. High-throughput TCR immunosequencing, statistical association of individual TCRs with disease status, and machine learning were combined to predict cytomegalovirus infection status. Typing coverage differed by locus: A, B, C, DRB1 and DQB1 were typed in roughly 629-640 donors, DQA1 in approximately 520, DPA1 in nearly 610, and DPB1 in just under 490. The study was designed to test whether signatures of past pathogen exposure could be identified by cataloging public T cell receptors. To decide whether each TCR beta V gene segment behaved as functional or pseudogenic, an earlier analysis of approximately 620 of the donors relied on high-throughput TCR beta sequencing. HLA typing covered class I and class II loci at four-digit resolution. The later analysis used no new phenotypic data to find candidate immune exposures, relying instead on TCR beta sequences and their occurrence across donors. Alongside the repertoire data, information on donor age, sex, ethnicity and CMV serostatus was compiled. Across approximately 400 genotyped donors of the cohort, an average of about 240,000 unique TCR beta nucleotide sequences per donor were sequenced, and approximately 17% of those sequences were non-productive. A separate validation cohort of more than 100 different subjects was used in addition to the approximately 700-subject first cohort.

The cohort consisted of approximately 690 healthy bone marrow donors. Cohort members were all nominally healthy when sampled, although unrecorded immune exposures were likely present. The donor tested CMV seronegative and was one of the 352 seronegative cohort members. A peripheral blood sample was provided by each donor, and peripheral blood mononuclear cells were used for TCR beta sequencing. Genomic DNA extraction from the blood cell samples was performed with the Qiagen DNeasy Blood Extraction Kit. The full study reports these points: Strong co-occurrence of HLA alleles, especially DR and DQ, made assigning TCR associations to individual alleles difficult. According to a later analysis, parvovirus B19, influenza, CMV and Epstein-Barr virus appeared linked to several top co-occurrence clusters. Because some donors lacked HLA typing at each locus, the association tests relied only on the typed subset. In a later analysis, the rate of TCR association differed among HLA loci, with DRB1 alleles having the most associated TCRs and HLA-C alleles having the fewest. Broadly in line with IMGT annotations, most TCR beta V segments showed up in productive rearrangements about 87% or about 30% of the time in an earlier analysis of around 550 of the donors. Most TCR sequences were seen in very few donors, while some public TCRs were found in many individuals. Compared with equally common non-associated chains, HLA-associated TCR beta chains in a later analysis were more clonally expanded and had lower generation probabilities. Presence/absence analyses assumed roughly uniform sequencing depth across donors, an assumption that may not hold. In both the original and validation cohorts, the classifier was reported to diagnose cytomegalovirus status with high specificity and sensitivity. In vitro tests confirmed that a few of the cytomegalovirus-associated TCR beta chains recognize cytomegalovirus antigens. According to a later analysis, most CMV-associated TCR beta chains appeared to be HLA-restricted, and the HLA associations seemed to be driven largely by CMV exposure. The earlier analysis of nearly 600 of the donors excluded some 15 rarely observed V segments, including chromosome 9 orphons, because counts were too low. A further reported finding was that TCR beta sequences accurately predicted the HLA-A and HLA-B alleles for most subjects in the first cohort. Specific HLA alleles were associated with around 18,000 TCR beta sequences at a false discovery rate of 0.05 in a later analysis. The authors suggested that the approach could potentially be extended to other disease states and immunological phenotypes. The study listed 150 to 200 TCR beta chains as associated with cytomegalovirus. The sequencing pipeline was judged likely to have produced a cluster of highly shared sequence variants as a technical artifact. CMV serostatus was the only immune exposure information available for the cohort. Because the 87-base-pair reads could not distinguish some IMGT-functional V segments, including TRBV6-2 and TRBV6-3, those segments were excluded. According to a later genetic analysis, donors in an Asian-associated ancestry cluster had fewer N-insertions in productive TCRs than the approximately 610-donor mean. V-gene and J-gene trimming of TCR beta chains was associated with a missense DCLRE1C variant in a later genetic analysis, and the association was replicated in an independent cohort. Linkage disequilibrium might explain the correlated functional status among segregating V segments, but an unknown experimental factor could not be ruled out. In this cohort, only TCR beta chains were sequenced, and detectable features were limited by the absence of alpha or paired-chain data.

The sample consisted of PBMCs. The receptor was isolated from a man aged 50 or older in good health and CMV-seronegative. The sequence is built from TRBV6-5 and TRBJ1-1; 9 bases in between match TRBD1. This receptor carries the CDR3 CASGDGQGLGRAFF. The DNA reads as follows: TGTGCCAGCGGTGATGGACAGGGGCTGGGTCGGGCTTTCTTT.